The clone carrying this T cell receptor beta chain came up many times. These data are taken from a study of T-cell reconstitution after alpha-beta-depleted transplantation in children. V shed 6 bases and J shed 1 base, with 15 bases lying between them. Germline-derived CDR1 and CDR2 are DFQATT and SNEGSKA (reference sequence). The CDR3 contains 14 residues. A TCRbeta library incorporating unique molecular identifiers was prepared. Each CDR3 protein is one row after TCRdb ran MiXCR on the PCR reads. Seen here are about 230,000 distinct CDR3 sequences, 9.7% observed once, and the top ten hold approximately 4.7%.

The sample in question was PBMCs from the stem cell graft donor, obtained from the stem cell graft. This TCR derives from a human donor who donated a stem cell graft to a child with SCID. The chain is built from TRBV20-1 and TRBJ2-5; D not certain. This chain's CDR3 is CSANPEITQETQYF. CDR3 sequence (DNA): TGCAGTGCCAACCCCGAGATCACCCAAGAGACCCAGTACTTC.